The clone carrying this TCR beta chain appeared a single time. The data were taken from a study of cytomegalovirus exposure and HLA in healthy donors. Both 60 Vbeta primers and 13 Jbeta primers went into the PCR. The method was immunoSEQ multiplex PCR; TCRdb's version includes in-frame clones alone and lacks a portion of them. The sample contains 280,000 or so clones, over 85% of which appear only once. V was clipped by 2 bases and J by 5 bases; unmatched bases: 8. Germline CDR1 reads SGHRS; CDR2 reads YFSETQ. The CDR3 runs 16 residues. The clonotype comes from a woman between 18 and 30 years old in good health and CMV-seronegative. The V gene is TRBV5-1, the J gene TRBJ2-5, with 11 bases aligning to TRBD2. The sample consisted of PBMCs. The CDR3 DNA is TGCGCCAGCAGCTTTCTTAGCGGGGGGGCCAGGGAGACCCAGTACTTC. Amino acid sequence: CASSFLSGGARETQYF. The variable domain in full, with the rest retrieved from reference TRBV5-1 and TRBJ2-5, is KAGVTQTPRYLIKTRGQQVTLSCSPISGHRSVSWYQQTPGQGLQFLFEYFSETQRNKGNFPGRFSGRQFSNSRSEMNVSTLELGDSALYLCASSFLSGGARETQYFGPGTRLLVL.